The clone carrying this T cell receptor beta chain was seen only a few times. No antigen is known for it. This sample is part of a study of cytomegalovirus exposure and HLA in healthy donors. Clones were sequenced by immunoSEQ multiplex PCR, and TCRdb holds only the in-frame ones, with some missing. The profile shows roughly 110,000 clones, about nine tenths of them singletons. Study results and caveats: The CMV antigen specificity of a few CMV-associated chains was confirmed through in vitro analysis. The study put under 200 TCR beta chains on its list as cytomegalovirus-associated. For most TCR sequences rarity was the rule, although some public TCRs occurred in many donors.

The ends were cut back, 3 bases at V and 6 bases at J, with 8 bases in the middle. Germline CDR1 is WSHSY and CDR2 is SAAADI. This CDR3 region has 12 residues. This rearrangement joins TRBV10-2 to TRBJ1-1; D call uncertain. Input material: PBMCs. The TCR originated in a woman aged 18-29 years in good health and CMV-seropositive. In DNA form, the CDR3 reads TGCGCCAGCAGTGACGCCAGGCCTGAAGCTTTCTTT. It is translated as CASSDARPEAFF.